The subject of this entry is one T cell receptor (beta chain). Antigen unknown. The data were taken from a study of shared clonotypes between healthy human individuals. Germline V gene sequence: CDR1 MNHEY, CDR2 SVGAGI. The CDR3 length is 14 residues. Trimming left V 10 bases short and J 3 bases short, with 18 bases between. General study results and limits: Blood was the sole source, and tissue repertoires probably differ.

In the original processing: Junction-only immunoSEQ sequences carried no quality scores, so filtering differed. Profiling relied on immunoSEQ multiplex PCR, and the TCRdb table lists in-frame clones only, not all of them. D and trimming were read from the DNA, whereas the V and J calls and clone size are those reported in that table. The table shows 520,000 or so clones, with roughly 78% occurring only once. The sequence came from a woman between 40 and 50 years old in good health. Some clones in this sample may be carry-over from other donors' samples. Sequencing input: PBMCs. This chain uses TRBV6-5 with TRBJ1-1; D is unclear. CDR3 sequence (DNA): TGTGCCACCACTTCCAGTTCGGGGTACACTGAAGCTTTCTTT. This translates into CATTSSSGYTEAFF.